The 21 T cell receptor beta chains in this list originate from one sample, sequenced in a study of OX40 agonist ivuxolimab in advanced cancers. TCRdb's copy holds only in-frame clones and misses some; the assay was immunoSEQ multiplex PCR. Of 95,000 to 100,000 clones in the sample, 90% were seen once. The sample was CD4+ or CD8+ T cells sorted from blood, taken in a trial of the OX40 agonist ivuxolimab. These receptors all stem from an adult with an advanced solid tumor such as melanoma, head and neck, liver or kidney cancer.

J is TRBJ2-2 and V is TRBV5-1; D is perhaps TRBD1 (6 bases). This CDR3 comprises 16 residues. Germline CDR1 SGHRS, CDR2 YFSETQ. Between the trimmed V and J ends, which lost 0 bases and 5 bases, there was a span of 14 bases. The CDR3 coding sequence is TGCGCCAGCAGCTTGGAAACAGGGTTTATGACCGGGGAGCTGTTTTTT. Residues: CASSLETGFMTGELFF.

This clone was detected a few times. This rearrangement joins TRBV29-1 to TRBJ2-7; D ambiguous. Germline V CDR1 and CDR2: SQVTM, ANQGSEA. The CDR3 is 12 residues long. Between the trimmed V and J ends, which lost 4 bases and 0 bases, there was a span of 7 bases. CDR3 loop: CSVGMGSYEQYF. The CDR3 DNA sequence: TGCAGCGTTGGGATGGGCTCCTACGAGCAGTACTTC.

J is TRBJ1-1 and V is TRBV7-9; D is uncertain. Deletions cut 2 bases from V and 1 base from J, with 5 bases between. Germline V gene data show CDR1 as SEHNR and CDR2 as FQNEAQ (reference sequence). This CDR3 is 13 amino acids long. CDR3 region: CASSLNRNTEAFF. The CDR3 DNA follows: TGTGCCAGCAGCTTAAACAGGAACACTGAAGCTTTCTTT.

The sample holds one count of this clone. This rearrangement joins TRBV5-4 to TRBJ2-5; D is possibly TRBD1 (5 bases). V was pared by 0 bases and J by 2 bases, with 8 bases between. CDR1 SGHNT and CDR2 YYREEE come from the germline V gene (reference sequence). The CDR3 has 14 residues. CDR3 sequence reads: CASSLGQSQETQYF. CDR3 DNA: TGTGCCAGCAGCTTGGGACAGTCTCAAGAGACCCAGTACTTC.

CDR3 amino acids: CASSKLRRTDTQYF. The CDR3 bases are TGTGCCAGCAGCAAACTGCGGAGGACAGATACGCAGTATTTT. The gene calls are TRBV28 and TRBJ2-3; possibly TRBD2 for D (5 bases). Germline V lookup: CDR1 MDHEN, CDR2 SYDVKM. CDR3 length equals 14 residues. V lost 6 bases and J lost 3, with 13 bases in between.

The chain is built from TRBV4-3 and TRBJ1-2; D unresolved. CDR1 is LGHNA, CDR2 YSLEER, per germline. The CDR3 has 14 residues. The ends were cut back, 1 base at V and 2 bases at J, with 8 bases in the middle. The CDR3 DNA reads as TGCGCCAGCAGCCAAGGGAACCGCAACTATGGCTACACCTTC. Translated: CASSQGNRNYGYTF.

The V call is TRBV18, the J call TRBJ2-7, with TRBD1 identical over 8 bases. The CDR3 totals 14 residues. V shed 3 bases, J shed 2 bases, and the junction held 3 bases outside the gene matches. Germline lookup yields CDR1 KGHSH and CDR2 LQKENI. CDR3 DNA: TGTGCCAGCTCACCCCGGGACAGGACCTACGAGCAGTACTTC. Its translation: CASSPRDRTYEQYF.

The chain employs TRBV9 and TRBJ2-3; the D gene is possibly TRBD1 (5 bases). Germline V gene data show CDR1 as SGDLS and CDR2 as YYNGEE. The V end was cut by 0 bases, the J end by 0 bases, with 8 bases between. The CDR3 sequence is 15 residues long. In DNA form, the CDR3 reads TGTGCCAGCAGCGTAGATCCAGGGAGCACAGATACGCAGTATTTT. The encoded protein is CASSVDPGSTDTQYF.

This clone showed up just once. CDR3 sequence reads: CASSYSRGPGNTEAFF. The DNA for the CDR3 is TGTGCCAGCAGTTACTCCCGAGGGCCAGGGAACACTGAAGCTTTCTTT. The chain combines TRBV6-5 with TRBJ1-1; the D is unclear. Germline V gives CDR1 MNHEY, CDR2 SVGAGI. The ends were cut back, 0 bases at V and 1 base at J, with 12 bases in the middle. The CDR3 has 16 residues.

J is TRBJ2-7 and V is TRBV5-8, with 9 bases aligning to TRBD1. The germline V gene encodes CDR1 SGHTS and CDR2 YDEGEE. The V segment lost 5 bases and the J segment 4 bases; nucleotides outside the gene matches: 10. The CDR3 has 15 residues. CDR3 region: CASSFYRGQGYEQYF. The CDR3 nucleotides read TGTGCCAGCAGTTTTTACAGGGGGCAGGGGTACGAGCAGTACTTC.

The chain joins TRBV11-3 to TRBJ2-7; 9 bases are shared with TRBD1. The CDR3 is 14 amino acids. With 5 bases clipped from V and 2 bases from J, the junction kept 4 bases outside the gene matches. Germline V gene sequence: CDR1 SGHNT, CDR2 YENEEA. CDR3 DNA: TGTGCCAGCAGCCCCGGACAGGGGACCTACGAGCAGTACTTC. Its translation is CASSPGQGTYEQYF.

This clone showed up just once. The chain recombines TRBV4-2 with TRBJ2-2, with TRBD2 identical over 8 bases. Germline values: CDR1 LGHNA, CDR2 YNFKEQ. Germline trimming cut 0 bases from V and 7 bases from J; bases unmatched to any gene: 7. The CDR3 has 16 amino acids. CDR3 DNA sequence: TGTGCCAGCAGCCAAGACCCGGGGGGGCCGGGCGGGGAGCTGTTTTTT. Its translation is CASSQDPGGPGGELFF.

This chain uses TRBV5-1 with TRBJ2-3; 9 bases align to TRBD1. V was clipped by 0 bases and J by 4 bases; unmatched bases: 3. Germline CDR1 SGHRS, CDR2 YFSETQ. The CDR3 extends over 15 amino acids. CDR3 nucleotide sequence: TGCGCCAGCAGCTTGGGGGACAGGGTCGCAGATACGCAGTATTTT. Translation gives CASSLGDRVADTQYF.

This chain connects TRBV2 to TRBJ1-2; a possible D gene is TRBD1 (5 bases). V lost 3 bases and J lost 1, with 9 bases in between. Looked up from germline, CDR1 is SNHLY and CDR2 is FYNNEI. The CDR3 runs 14 residues. CDR3 residues: CASSDDSSNYGYTF. The DNA of the CDR3 is TGTGCCAGCAGTGATGACAGTAGTAACTATGGCTACACCTTC.

This clone was picked up one time. The V call is TRBV6-6, the J call TRBJ2-1; TRBD1 aligns across 9 bases. The CDR3 spans 15 residues. V gave up 6 bases and J gave up 6 bases; unmatched junction bases: 9. Germline lookup yields CDR1 MNHNY and CDR2 SVGAGI (reference sequence). CDR3 in amino acids: CASRTGTGNGNEQFF. The DNA of the CDR3 is TGTGCCAGCAGGACCGGGACAGGGAACGGCAATGAGCAGTTCTTC.

The chain joins TRBV28 to TRBJ1-2, with D tentatively TRBD1 (5 bases). Trimming took off 8 bases at V and 7 bases at J, with 23 bases between the two ends. Germline CDR1 and CDR2: MDHEN and SYDVKM. The CDR3 runs 15 residues. The CDR3 loop is CASRIPRGRLSGYTF. CDR3 sequence (DNA): TGTGCCAGCCGCATACCTCGGGGACGACTATCTGGCTACACCTTC.

The chain couples TRBV7-8 to TRBJ2-2, with 14 bases that match TRBD2. Germline V gene data show CDR1 as SGHVS and CDR2 as FQNEAQ. This CDR3 region has 19 residues. The junction had 11 bases not matched to a gene; V was cut back by 5 bases and J by 3 bases. CDR3 DNA: TGTGCCAGCAGCCGTCCGGGACTAGCGGGAGCGTTAGACACCGGGGAGCTGTTTTTT. This translates into CASSRPGLAGALDTGELFF. The variable domain in full, completed from reference TRBV7-8 and TRBJ2-2, reads GAGVSQSPRYKVAKRGQDVALRCDPISGHVSLFWYQQALGQGPEFLTYFQNEAQLDKSGLPSDRFFAERPEGSVSTLKIQRTQQEDSAVYLCASSRPGLAGALDTGELFFGEGSRLTVL.

CDR3: CASSLVGQTTYEQYF. The CDR3 region has the DNA TGTGCCAGCAGCTTGGTTGGCCAAACTACCTACGAGCAGTACTTC. The chain combines TRBV5-6 with TRBJ2-7; D ambiguous. From germline, CDR1 is SGHDT and CDR2 YYEEEE. The CDR3 spans 15 residues. V lost 0 bases and J 2 bases, leaving 12 bases between the germline ends. Drawing the rest from reference TRBV5-6 and TRBJ2-7, the complete variable domain is DAGVTQSPTHLIKTRGQQVTLRCSPKSGHDTVSWYQQALGQGPQFIFQYYEEEERQRGNFPDRFSGHQFPNYSSELNVNALLLGDSALYLCASSLVGQTTYEQYFGPGTRLTVT.

The chain carries TRBV18 and TRBJ1-5; no reliable D call. Looked up from germline, CDR1 is KGHSH and CDR2 is LQKENI. V lost 3 bases, J lost 4 bases, and 4 bases lay in between. CDR3 length: 12 amino acids. As DNA, the CDR3 is TGTGCCAGCTCACCCTCAAATCAGCCCCAGCATTTT. This sequence encodes CASSPSNQPQHF.

V and J are TRBV7-3 and TRBJ2-4; D is uncertain. Germline-derived CDR1 and CDR2 are SGHTA and FQGTGA. CDR3 length: 13 residues. Between the trimmed V and J ends, which lost 1 base and 5 bases, there was a span of 6 bases. The CDR3, as DNA: TGTGCCAGCAGCTTAATGGCCCAAAACATTCAGTACTTC. Translation: CASSLMAQNIQYF.

The chain recombines TRBV19 with TRBJ1-5; D call uncertain. Germline V gene data show CDR1 as LNHDA and CDR2 as SQIVND (reference sequence). The CDR3 is made up of 12 amino acids. The germline V and J ends were trimmed by 0 bases and 9 bases, with 6 bases remaining between them. In DNA, the CDR3 is TGTGCCAGTAGTATAGAGGGCCGGCCCCAGCATTTT. Protein: CASSIEGRPQHF.